This T cell receptor beta chain stems from a study of resident and recirculating memory T cells in vitiligo. Study details: Whole samples, not sorted cells, were homogenized and used for genomic DNA extraction.

No vitiligo treatment was given during the prior three months. The sample holds a few counts of this clone. The antigen remains undetermined. The CDR3 covers 13 residues. Germline assignment: CDR1 GTSNPN and CDR2 SVGIG (reference sequence). The ends were cut back, 0 bases at V and 3 bases at J, with 8 bases in the middle. Assay: immunoSEQ multiplex PCR; the TCRdb copy retains only in-frame clones and omits some. The profile shows 70,000 to 75,000 clones, approximately 90% of them singletons. Study-wide findings and caveats: Sequences differed between biopsy sites and patients, suggesting private specificity.

This receptor was identified in a male donor with vitiligo. The specimen sequenced was blood. V is TRBV30 and J is TRBJ1-1, with D possibly being TRBD1 (5 bases). The DNA for the CDR3 is TGTGCCTGGAGTGTAATAGGGGACACTGAAGCTTTCTTT. Translation gives CAWSVIGDTEAFF.